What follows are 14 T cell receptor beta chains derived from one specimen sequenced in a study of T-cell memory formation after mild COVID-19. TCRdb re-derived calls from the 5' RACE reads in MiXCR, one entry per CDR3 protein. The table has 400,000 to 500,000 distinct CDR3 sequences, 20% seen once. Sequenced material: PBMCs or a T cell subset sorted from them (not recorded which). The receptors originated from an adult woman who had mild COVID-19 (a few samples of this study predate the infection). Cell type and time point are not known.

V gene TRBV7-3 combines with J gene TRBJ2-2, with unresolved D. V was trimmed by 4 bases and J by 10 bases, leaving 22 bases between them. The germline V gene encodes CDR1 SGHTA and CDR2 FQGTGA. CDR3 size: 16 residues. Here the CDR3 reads CASSSDGPLHSVELFF. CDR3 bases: TGTGCCAGCAGCTCTGACGGCCCCCTTCACAGCGTGGAGCTGTTTTTT. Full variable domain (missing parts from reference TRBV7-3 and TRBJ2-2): GAGVSQTPSNKVTEKGKYVELRCDPISGHTALYWYRQSLGQGPEFLIYFQGTGAADDSGLPNDRFFAVRPEGSVSTLKIQRTERGDSAVYLCASSSDGPLHSVELFFGEGSRLTVL.

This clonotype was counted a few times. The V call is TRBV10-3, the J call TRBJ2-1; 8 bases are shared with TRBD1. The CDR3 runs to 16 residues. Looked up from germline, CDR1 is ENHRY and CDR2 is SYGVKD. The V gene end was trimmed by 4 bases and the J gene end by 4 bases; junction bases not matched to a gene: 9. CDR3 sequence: CAISGKDRVDYNEQFF. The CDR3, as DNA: TGTGCCATCAGTGGAAAGGACAGGGTGGATTACAATGAGCAGTTCTTC.

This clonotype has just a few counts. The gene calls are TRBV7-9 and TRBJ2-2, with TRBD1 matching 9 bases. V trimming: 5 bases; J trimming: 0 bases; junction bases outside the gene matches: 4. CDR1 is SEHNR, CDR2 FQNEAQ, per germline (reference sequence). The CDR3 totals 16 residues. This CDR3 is CASSVRQGANTGELFF. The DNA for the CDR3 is TGTGCCAGCAGCGTTAGACAGGGGGCGAACACCGGGGAGCTGTTTTTT.

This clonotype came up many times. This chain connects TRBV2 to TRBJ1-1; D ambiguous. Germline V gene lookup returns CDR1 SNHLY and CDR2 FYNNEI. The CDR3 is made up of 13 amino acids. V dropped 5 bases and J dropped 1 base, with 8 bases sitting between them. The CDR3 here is CASSRAENTEAFF. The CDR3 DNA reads TGTGCCAGCAGTAGGGCAGAGAACACTGAAGCTTTCTTT.

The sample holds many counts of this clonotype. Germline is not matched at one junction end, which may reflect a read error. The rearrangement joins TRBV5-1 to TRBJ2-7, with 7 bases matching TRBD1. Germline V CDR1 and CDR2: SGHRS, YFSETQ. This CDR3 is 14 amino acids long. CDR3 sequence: CASSPGDSSYEQYF. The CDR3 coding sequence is TGTGCCAGCAGTCCTGGGGACAGCTCCTACGAGCAGTACTTC.

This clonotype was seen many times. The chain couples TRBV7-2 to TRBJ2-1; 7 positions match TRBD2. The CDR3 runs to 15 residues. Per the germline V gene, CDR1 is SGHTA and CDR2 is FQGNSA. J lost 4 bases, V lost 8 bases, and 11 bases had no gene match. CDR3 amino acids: CASSSVGGGYNEQFF. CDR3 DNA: TGTGCCAGCTCCTCTGTGGGGGGGGGATACAATGAGCAGTTCTTC.

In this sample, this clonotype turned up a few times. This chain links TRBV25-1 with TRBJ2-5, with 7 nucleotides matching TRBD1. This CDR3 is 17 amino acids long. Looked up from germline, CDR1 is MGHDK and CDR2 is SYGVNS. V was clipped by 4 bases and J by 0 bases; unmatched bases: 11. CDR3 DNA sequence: TGTGCCAGCAGTGCTATACAGGGGTTGGGGTACCAAGAGACCCAGTACTTC. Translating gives CASSAIQGLGYQETQYF.

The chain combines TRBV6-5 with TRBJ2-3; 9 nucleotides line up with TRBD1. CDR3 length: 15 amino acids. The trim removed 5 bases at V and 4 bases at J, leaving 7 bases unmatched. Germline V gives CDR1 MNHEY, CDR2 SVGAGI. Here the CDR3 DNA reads TGTGCCAGCAGTGACCGGGACAGGGCCGCAGATACGCAGTATTTT. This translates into CASSDRDRAADTQYF.

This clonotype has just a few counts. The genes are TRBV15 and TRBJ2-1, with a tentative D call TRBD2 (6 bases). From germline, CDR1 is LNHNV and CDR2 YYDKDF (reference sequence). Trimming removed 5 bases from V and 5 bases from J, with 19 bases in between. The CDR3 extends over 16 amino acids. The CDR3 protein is CATSPGGPRIDNEQFF. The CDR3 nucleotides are TGTGCCACCAGCCCTGGAGGGCCCCGGATAGACAATGAGCAGTTCTTC. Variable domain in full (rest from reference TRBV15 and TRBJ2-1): DAMVIQNPRYQVTQFGKPVTLSCSQTLNHNVMYWYQQKSSQAPKLLFHYYDKDFNNEADTPDNFQSRRPNTSFCFLDIRSPGLGDTAMYLCATSPGGPRIDNEQFFGPGTRLTVL.

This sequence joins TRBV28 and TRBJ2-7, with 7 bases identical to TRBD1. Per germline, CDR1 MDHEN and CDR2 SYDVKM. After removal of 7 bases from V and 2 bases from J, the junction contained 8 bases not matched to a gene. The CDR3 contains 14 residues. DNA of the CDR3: TGTGCCAGCACCAACCCCGGGACAGCCTACGAGCAGTACTTC. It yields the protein CASTNPGTAYEQYF.

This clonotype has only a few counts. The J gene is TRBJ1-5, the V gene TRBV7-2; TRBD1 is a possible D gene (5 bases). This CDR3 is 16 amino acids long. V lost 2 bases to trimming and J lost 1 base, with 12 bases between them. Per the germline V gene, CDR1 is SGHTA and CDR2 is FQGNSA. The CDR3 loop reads CASSLQGSISNQPQHF. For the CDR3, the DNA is TGTGCCAGCAGCTTACAGGGTTCGATAAGCAATCAGCCCCAGCATTTT. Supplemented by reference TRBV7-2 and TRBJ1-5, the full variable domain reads GAGVSQSPSNKVTEKGKDVELRCDPISGHTALYWYRQSLGQGLEFLIYFQGNSAPDKSGLPSDRFSAERTGGSVSTLTIQRTQQEDSAVYLCASSLQGSISNQPQHFGDGTRLSIL.

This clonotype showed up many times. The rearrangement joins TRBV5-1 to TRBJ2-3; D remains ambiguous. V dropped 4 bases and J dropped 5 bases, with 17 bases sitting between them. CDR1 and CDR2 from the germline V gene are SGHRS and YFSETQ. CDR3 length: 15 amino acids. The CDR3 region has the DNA TGCGCCAGCAGCGGGCACCTGCAACGGAGAGATACGCAGTATTTT. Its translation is CASSGHLQRRDTQYF.

The CDR3, as DNA: TGTGCCACCAGTGAGCCCGGGACAGCAACGACAGATACGCAGTATTTT. Translated, it gives CATSEPGTATTDTQYF. The rearrangement joins TRBV24-1 to TRBJ2-3; 7 bases align to TRBD1. Trimming took 4 bases from V and 3 from J; bases not matched to a gene: 9. The CDR3 runs 16 residues. Looked up from germline, CDR1 is KGHDR and CDR2 is SFDVKD.

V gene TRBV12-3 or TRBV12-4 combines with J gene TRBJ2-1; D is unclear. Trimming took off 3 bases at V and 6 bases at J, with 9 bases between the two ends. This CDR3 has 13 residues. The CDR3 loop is CASSLVPANEQFF. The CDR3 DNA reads TGTGCCAGCAGTTTGGTTCCCGCCAATGAGCAGTTCTTC.